Listed below are T cell receptor beta chains from one sample, sequenced in a study of cytomegalovirus exposure and HLA in healthy donors. Repertoires were generated with immunoSEQ multiplex PCR, while TCRdb's copy carries only in-frame clones and drops some. Of about 81,000 clones detected, 70% to 85% appear once; the ten largest clones hold roughly 3%. Sequencing was done on a sample of PBMCs. These TCRs come from a man in his fifties in good health and CMV-seropositive. The CDR3 runs from the conserved cysteine through the conserved F or W. D genes are given only for firm matches. Clone size, where shown, is once, few, many, or a class for clones that have expanded.

V gene: TRBV7-9; J gene: TRBJ2-3; clone size: -; D gene: TRBD2; CDR3 protein: CASSLAHLLAQNTDTQYF; CDR3 DNA: TGTGCCAGCAGCTTAGCACATTTACTAGCGCAAAACACAGATACGCAGTATTTT
V gene: TRBV6-5; J gene: TRBJ1-1; clone size: -; D gene: -; CDR3 protein: CASSVGSRVYTEAFF; CDR3 DNA: TGTGCCAGCAGTGTAGGCTCGAGGGTGTACACTGAAGCTTTCTTT
V gene: TRBV19; J gene: TRBJ2-7; clone size: once; D gene: TRBD1; CDR3 protein: CASSFRDSEFYEQYF; CDR3 DNA: TGTGCCAGTAGTTTCCGGGACAGCGAGTTCTACGAGCAGTACTTC
V gene: TRBV4-1; J gene: TRBJ2-3; clone size: -; D gene: TRBD2; CDR3 protein: CASSQGTLFGRITDTQYF; CDR3 DNA: TGCGCCAGCAGCCAAGGGACCCTTTTCGGGAGGATCACAGATACGCAGTATTTT
V gene: TRBV2; J gene: TRBJ1-5; clone size: -; D gene: -; CDR3 protein: CASRTTGKPQHF; CDR3 DNA: TGTGCCAGCAGAACCACAGGGAAGCCCCAGCATTTT
V gene: TRBV15; J gene: TRBJ1-1; clone size: -; D gene: -; CDR3 protein: CATSRRTESGAFF; CDR3 DNA: TGTGCCACCAGCAGACGGACAGAAAGTGGCGCTTTCTTT
V gene: TRBV7-9; J gene: TRBJ2-7; clone size: -; D gene: TRBD1; CDR3 protein: CASSSIRGQGYEQYF; CDR3 DNA: TGTGCCAGCAGCTCGATCCGGGGACAGGGCTACGAGCAGTACTTC
V gene: TRBV28; J gene: TRBJ2-7; clone size: few; D gene: -; CDR3 protein: CASNFRRQLSYEQYF; CDR3 DNA: TGTGCCAGCAATTTCCGGCGACAGCTATCCTACGAGCAGTACTTC
V gene: TRBV7-3; J gene: TRBJ2-1; clone size: -; D gene: TRBD2; CDR3 protein: CASSILAGAYNEQFF; CDR3 DNA: TGTGCCAGCAGCATACTAGCGGGAGCATACAATGAGCAGTTCTTC
V gene: TRBV4-3; J gene: TRBJ2-7; clone size: -; D gene: TRBD2; CDR3 protein: CASSQNPGQPGTSGIYEQYF; CDR3 DNA: TGCGCCAGCAGCCAAAACCCTGGACAGCCCGGGACTAGCGGAATCTACGAGCAGTACTTC
V gene: TRBV4-1; J gene: TRBJ2-1; clone size: -; D gene: -; CDR3 protein: CASSQEGAVLSSYNEQFF; CDR3 DNA: TGCGCCAGCAGCCAAGAAGGGGCTGTTCTGAGCTCCTACAATGAGCAGTTCTTC
V gene: TRBV19; J gene: TRBJ1-5; clone size: -; D gene: -; CDR3 protein: CASSIGRRGTQPQHF; CDR3 DNA: TGTGCCAGTAGTATTGGGAGGCGGGGAACGCAGCCCCAGCATTTT
V gene: TRBV29-1; J gene: TRBJ2-1; clone size: -; D gene: TRBD2; CDR3 protein: CSVDRTSGYNEQFF; CDR3 DNA: TGCAGCGTTGATCGGACTAGCGGTTACAATGAGCAGTTCTTC
V gene: TRBV6-1; J gene: TRBJ1-2; clone size: -; D gene: -; CDR3 protein: CASRMTQGTYYGYTF; CDR3 DNA: TGTGCCAGCAGAATGACACAGGGCACCTACTATGGCTACACCTTC
V gene: TRBV11-3; J gene: TRBJ2-3; clone size: -; D gene: TRBD2; CDR3 protein: CASSLGGRGGTDTQYF; CDR3 DNA: TGTGCCAGCAGCTTAGGCGGGAGAGGGGGCACAGATACGCAGTATTTT
V gene: TRBV20-1; J gene: TRBJ1-1; clone size: -; D gene: TRBD1; CDR3 protein: CSANRGEAFF; CDR3 DNA: TGCAGTGCTAACAGGGGGGAAGCTTTCTTT
V gene: TRBV28; J gene: TRBJ1-4; clone size: -; D gene: TRBD1; CDR3 protein: CASHEGQPNEKLFF; CDR3 DNA: TGTGCCAGTCACGAGGGACAGCCTAATGAAAAACTGTTTTTT
V gene: TRBV7-2; J gene: TRBJ1-5; clone size: -; D gene: TRBD1; CDR3 protein: CASSFRTGSSNQPQHF; CDR3 DNA: TGTGCCAGCAGCTTCAGGACAGGGTCCTCAAATCAGCCCCAGCATTTT
V gene: TRBV14; J gene: TRBJ2-1; clone size: -; D gene: -; CDR3 protein: CASSQVRQPVKIF; CDR3 DNA: TGTGCCAGCAGCCAAGTGAGGCAGCCTGTGAAGATCTTC
V gene: TRBV2; J gene: TRBJ2-4; clone size: -; D gene: -; CDR3 protein: CASVTAPKNSQYF; CDR3 DNA: TGTGCCAGCGTGACAGCGCCCAAAAACAGTCAGTACTTC
V gene: TRBV6-1; J gene: TRBJ1-2; clone size: -; D gene: -; CDR3 protein: CASSGSFSYGYTF; CDR3 DNA: TGTGCCAGCAGCGGTTCCTTTAGCTATGGCTACACCTTC
V gene: TRBV7-3; J gene: TRBJ2-1; clone size: few; D gene: TRBD2; CDR3 protein: CASSLTSGRGNEQFF; CDR3 DNA: TGTGCCAGCAGCTTGACTAGCGGGAGGGGGAATGAGCAGTTCTTC
V gene: TRBV9; J gene: TRBJ1-1; clone size: -; D gene: -; CDR3 protein: CASSPRLLRTEAFF; CDR3 DNA: TGTGCCAGCAGCCCCCGACTCTTGCGCACTGAAGCTTTCTTT
V gene: TRBV5-5; J gene: TRBJ2-5; clone size: -; D gene: -; CDR3 protein: CASSRYPILAIQETQYF; CDR3 DNA: TGTGCCAGCAGCAGATATCCAATTCTAGCGATACAAGAGACCCAGTACTTC
V gene: TRBV10-2; J gene: TRBJ2-1; clone size: once; D gene: TRBD2; CDR3 protein: CASSLTSGRARNEQFF; CDR3 DNA: TGCGCCAGCAGTTTGACTAGCGGGAGGGCCCGCAATGAGCAGTTCTTC
V gene: TRBV5-1; J gene: TRBJ2-2; clone size: -; D gene: -; CDR3 protein: CASSVLAYITGELFF; CDR3 DNA: TGCGCCAGCAGCGTACTAGCCTATATCACCGGGGAGCTGTTTTTT
V gene: TRBV6-6; J gene: TRBJ1-1; clone size: -; D gene: -; CDR3 protein: CASSYPEVNTEAFF; CDR3 DNA: TGTGCCAGCAGTTACCCCGAGGTGAACACTGAAGCTTTCTTT
V gene: TRBV4-2; J gene: TRBJ2-7; clone size: -; D gene: TRBD2; CDR3 protein: CASSPSLGLAGEYEQYF; CDR3 DNA: TGTGCCAGCAGCCCTAGTTTGGGACTAGCGGGAGAATACGAGCAGTACTTC
V gene: TRBV18; J gene: TRBJ1-3; clone size: -; D gene: TRBD1; CDR3 protein: CASSTTRGPGNTIYF; CDR3 DNA: TGTGCCAGCTCAACCACCAGGGGGCCCGGAAACACCATATATTTT
V gene: TRBV6-4; J gene: TRBJ2-3; clone size: -; D gene: TRBD2; CDR3 protein: CASSDSILAGGPHTQYF; CDR3 DNA: TGTGCCAGCAGTGACTCGATACTAGCGGGAGGGCCACATACGCAGTATTTT
V gene: TRBV30; J gene: TRBJ2-7; clone size: few; D gene: -; CDR3 protein: CAWRLTGATYEQYF; CDR3 DNA: TGTGCCTGGAGATTGACAGGAGCTACCTACGAGCAGTACTTC
V gene: TRBV7-2; J gene: TRBJ2-7; clone size: -; D gene: TRBD2; CDR3 protein: CASSKTSGNTYEQYF; CDR3 DNA: TGTGCCAGCAGCAAGACTAGCGGGAACACCTACGAGCAGTACTTC
V gene: TRBV4-3; J gene: TRBJ2-6; clone size: -; D gene: TRBD1; CDR3 protein: CASSKSTNAGGSPWANGLTF; CDR3 DNA: TGCGCCAGCAGCAAATCGACAAATGCAGGGGGCTCCCCCTGGGCCAACGGCCTGACTTTC
V gene: TRBV4-1; J gene: TRBJ2-2; clone size: -; D gene: TRBD1; CDR3 protein: CASSRLGTGIPGELFF; CDR3 DNA: TGCGCCAGCAGCCGCTTGGGGACAGGGATACCCGGGGAGCTGTTTTTT
V gene: TRBV7-9; J gene: TRBJ2-1; clone size: -; D gene: TRBD2; CDR3 protein: CASSHSGRHEQFF; CDR3 DNA: TGTGCCAGCAGTCATAGCGGGAGGCATGAGCAGTTCTTC
V gene: TRBV7-9; J gene: TRBJ2-7; clone size: -; D gene: -; CDR3 protein: CASSSRLQGGTGYEQYF; CDR3 DNA: TGTGCCAGCAGCTCCAGACTACAGGGGGGGACGGGGTACGAGCAGTACTTC
V gene: TRBV4-3; J gene: TRBJ2-3; clone size: -; D gene: -; CDR3 protein: CASSQVSGGKRQYF; CDR3 DNA: TGCGCCAGCAGCCAAGTTTCCGGCGGGAAAAGGCAGTATTTT
V gene: TRBV9; J gene: TRBJ1-6; clone size: -; D gene: TRBD1; CDR3 protein: CASSPWTGISPLHF; CDR3 DNA: TGTGCCAGCAGCCCCTGGACAGGGATATCACCCCTCCACTTT
V gene: TRBV7-3; J gene: TRBJ2-2; clone size: -; D gene: -; CDR3 protein: CASSPGRQRNTGELFF; CDR3 DNA: TGTGCCAGCAGCCCCGGGCGACAGAGGAACACCGGGGAGCTGTTTTTT
V gene: TRBV5-4; J gene: TRBJ2-3; clone size: once; D gene: TRBD2; CDR3 protein: CASTLRLAGMDTQYF; CDR3 DNA: TGTGCCAGCACCTTGAGACTAGCGGGAATGGATACGCAGTATTTT
V gene: TRBV30; J gene: TRBJ2-7; clone size: -; D gene: TRBD2; CDR3 protein: CAWSVTSGSYEQYF; CDR3 DNA: TGTGCCTGGAGTGTAACTAGCGGTTCCTACGAGCAGTACTTC